This entry is about one TCR beta chain. PCR used 60 Vbeta primers and 13 Jbeta primers. TCRdb's copy holds only in-frame clones and misses some; the assay was immunoSEQ multiplex PCR. Its listing shows roughly 80,000 clones. CDR3 length: 14 residues. V gave up 0 bases and J gave up 5 bases; unmatched junction bases: 0. Germline CDR1 and CDR2: SGDLS and YYNGEE. The data were obtained in a study of cytomegalovirus exposure and HLA in healthy donors. This sequence was found in a man in his fifties or sixties in good health and CMV-seronegative. Specimen: PBMCs. This chain uses TRBV9 with TRBJ1-4, with 8 nucleotides matching TRBD1. The CDR3 here is CASSVGTGNEKLFF. DNA of the CDR3: TGTGCCAGCAGCGTAGGGACAGGGAATGAAAAACTGTTTTTT.